The TCR beta chain under discussion was sequenced for a study of CD8+CD57+ T cells in acquired aplastic anemia. This clonotype was observed a single time. Using genomic DNA as the template, TCR beta VDJ and CDR3 profiling was carried out. TCRdb re-called the reads through MiXCR, storing one row per CDR3 protein. The sample comprises 250,000 to 350,000 distinct CDR3 sequences, 56% of which are singletons, and approximately 8% rests with the top ten. Trimming stripped 0 bases from V and 8 bases from J, with 12 bases between. Looked up from germline, CDR1 is SGDLS and CDR2 is YYNGEE. The CDR3 runs 14 residues.

Input material: sorted CD4+, CD8+, or CD8+CD57+ T cells (not recorded which) from PBMCs. The chain combines TRBV9 with TRBJ1-3; weak D call: TRBD1 (5 bases). The receptor was derived from a human donor with severe aplastic anemia or a healthy control (not recorded which). The CDR3 protein is CASSVALGGYTIYF. CDR3 DNA sequence: TGTGCCAGCAGCGTAGCCTTGGGGGGTTACACCATATATTTT.